This is a list of T cell receptor beta chains from one sample in a study of blood T cell repertoires in COVID-19. Produced via immunoSEQ multiplex PCR; TCRdb's table is partial and in-frame only. Of about 320,000 clones listed, over 75% are singletons. Sequenced sample: peripheral blood. The receptors originated from a human donor in a cohort sampled during active COVID-19. Both conserved end residues are part of each CDR3. The D gene is left open where the match is weak. Clone size, where shown, is once, few, many, or a class for clones that have expanded.

j_gene: TRBJ2-1; len: 16; abundance: .; d_gene: TRBD2; v_gene: TRBV7-3; CDR3nt: TGTGCCAGCAGCTTACGACTAGCGGGAGCCTACAATGAGCAGTTCTTC; CDR3aa: CASSLRLAGAYNEQFF
j_gene: TRBJ1-2; len: 14; abundance: .; d_gene: .; v_gene: TRBV27; CDR3nt: TGTGCCAGCAGTTTCAGGGCCTCTAACTATGGCTACACCTTC; CDR3aa: CASSFRASNYGYTF
j_gene: TRBJ1-6; len: 15; abundance: .; d_gene: .; v_gene: TRBV9; CDR3nt: TGTGCCAGCAGCCGGACAGCCTACTATAATTCACCCCTCCACTTT; CDR3aa: CASSRTAYYNSPLHF
j_gene: TRBJ2-7; len: 16; abundance: .; d_gene: .; v_gene: TRBV27; CDR3nt: TGTGCCAGCAGTTTAAATTTCTTTCCAGGGTTTTACGAGCAGTACTTC; CDR3aa: CASSLNFFPGFYEQYF
j_gene: TRBJ1-4; len: 13; abundance: .; d_gene: .; v_gene: TRBV7-8; CDR3nt: TGTGCCAGCAGCCGTCAGGCAGGGGAAAAACTGTTTTTT; CDR3aa: CASSRQAGEKLFF
j_gene: TRBJ1-1; len: 14; abundance: .; d_gene: TRBD1; v_gene: TRBV12-5; CDR3nt: TGTGCTAGTGGCCGGGACAGGGTGAACACTGAAGCTTTCTTT; CDR3aa: CASGRDRVNTEAFF
j_gene: TRBJ1-4; len: 15; abundance: .; d_gene: .; v_gene: TRBV6-5; CDR3nt: TGTGCCAGCAGTTCCCGGGGGGGGACAAATGAAAAACTGTTTTTT; CDR3aa: CASSSRGGTNEKLFF
j_gene: TRBJ2-5; len: 13; abundance: .; d_gene: .; v_gene: TRBV10-3; CDR3nt: TGTGCCATCAGTGAAGGACAGCAAGAGACCCAGTACTTC; CDR3aa: CAISEGQQETQYF
j_gene: TRBJ1-4; len: 14; abundance: once; d_gene: .; v_gene: TRBV25-1; CDR3nt: TGTGCCAGCAGCACGGGGGAAGTTAATGAAAAACTGTTTTTT; CDR3aa: CASSTGEVNEKLFF
j_gene: TRBJ2-3; len: 13; abundance: .; d_gene: .; v_gene: TRBV29-1; CDR3nt: TGCAGCGTTGGGGCCTATCTCCCAGATACGCAGTATTTT; CDR3aa: CSVGAYLPDTQYF
j_gene: TRBJ1-1; len: 13; abundance: once; d_gene: TRBD1; v_gene: TRBV10-2; CDR3nt: TGCGCCAGCAGGGCGGACAGGGTCACTGAAGCTTTCTTT; CDR3aa: CASRADRVTEAFF
j_gene: TRBJ2-5; len: 14; abundance: .; d_gene: TRBD1; v_gene: TRBV6-5; CDR3nt: TGTGCCAGCAGGGTCGGACAGGCCCAAGAGACCCAGTACTTC; CDR3aa: CASRVGQAQETQYF
j_gene: TRBJ1-4; len: 13; abundance: .; d_gene: .; v_gene: TRBV18; CDR3nt: TGTGCCAGCTCACCAGGGGGCGGCGAAAAACTGTTTTTT; CDR3aa: CASSPGGGEKLFF
j_gene: TRBJ2-7; len: 14; abundance: .; d_gene: .; v_gene: TRBV7-2; CDR3nt: TGTGCCAGCAGCCAATTGCCCAGGGTTCACGAGCAGTACTTC; CDR3aa: CASSQLPRVHEQYF
j_gene: TRBJ2-7; len: 12; abundance: .; d_gene: .; v_gene: TRBV30; CDR3nt: TGTGCCTGGAGCTCGACATCCCGGGAGCAGTACTTC; CDR3aa: CAWSSTSREQYF
j_gene: TRBJ2-5; len: 14; abundance: many; d_gene: TRBD2; v_gene: TRBV27; CDR3nt: TGTGCCAGCAGTTGGTCTAGCGGGGGATTGGCCCAGTACTTC; CDR3aa: CASSWSSGGLAQYF
j_gene: TRBJ1-1; len: 13; abundance: .; d_gene: TRBD1; v_gene: TRBV6-5; CDR3nt: TGTGCCAGCAGTATCGGGGCAGGGGGAAAAGCTTTCTTT; CDR3aa: CASSIGAGGKAFF
j_gene: TRBJ1-2; len: 15; abundance: .; d_gene: TRBD1; v_gene: TRBV2; CDR3nt: TGTGCCAGCAGCCGGGACAGGGGAGCGCAATCTGGCTACACCTTC; CDR3aa: CASSRDRGAQSGYTF
j_gene: TRBJ1-2; len: 14; abundance: .; d_gene: TRBD1; v_gene: TRBV9; CDR3nt: TGTGCCAGCAGCCCACGACAGGGTGCCTATGGCTACACCTTC; CDR3aa: CASSPRQGAYGYTF
j_gene: TRBJ2-7; len: 13; abundance: .; d_gene: .; v_gene: TRBV7-8; CDR3nt: TGTGCCAGCAGCGCCGGGTTTGCCCACGAGCAGTACTTC; CDR3aa: CASSAGFAHEQYF
j_gene: TRBJ1-6; len: 14; abundance: .; d_gene: .; v_gene: TRBV11-1; CDR3nt: TGTGCCAGCAGCTTAGGGGAGGGAAGTTCACCCCTCCACTTT; CDR3aa: CASSLGEGSSPLHF
j_gene: TRBJ1-1; len: 14; abundance: .; d_gene: TRBD1; v_gene: TRBV2; CDR3nt: TGTGCCAGCGGATCACAGGGGGGAAGAACTGAAGCTTTCTTT; CDR3aa: CASGSQGGRTEAFF
j_gene: TRBJ1-1; len: 14; abundance: .; d_gene: TRBD1; v_gene: TRBV18; CDR3nt: TGTGCCAGCTCACCACTACAGGGGGAGACTGAAGCTTTCTTT; CDR3aa: CASSPLQGETEAFF
j_gene: TRBJ2-3; len: 13; abundance: .; d_gene: .; v_gene: TRBV19; CDR3nt: TGTGCCAGTAGTGTCGGACAGCTGGATACGCAGTATTTT; CDR3aa: CASSVGQLDTQYF
j_gene: TRBJ2-7; len: 15; abundance: .; d_gene: .; v_gene: TRBV9; CDR3nt: TGTGCCAGCAGCGTAGGACAGGCAAGCTCCTACGAGCAGTACTTC; CDR3aa: CASSVGQASSYEQYF
j_gene: TRBJ1-5; len: 14; abundance: few; d_gene: .; v_gene: TRBV19; CDR3nt: TGTGCCAGTAGTCGAGGCCAGCGAAATCAGCCCCAGCATTTT; CDR3aa: CASSRGQRNQPQHF
j_gene: TRBJ2-4; len: 20; abundance: few; d_gene: .; v_gene: TRBV11-3; CDR3nt: TGTGCCAGCAGCTTAGTGCCTAGGGAGGTGGTAAGGCAAGCCAAAAACATTCAGTACTTC; CDR3aa: CASSLVPREVVRQAKNIQYF
j_gene: TRBJ1-1; len: 15; abundance: .; d_gene: TRBD1; v_gene: TRBV27; CDR3nt: TGTGCCAGCAGTGTGGACAGGGTTTTGGTCACTGAAGCTTTCTTT; CDR3aa: CASSVDRVLVTEAFF
j_gene: TRBJ1-1; len: 13; abundance: .; d_gene: .; v_gene: TRBV5-1; CDR3nt: TGCGCCAGCAGCTTGGGTCGGAACACTGAAGCTTTCTTT; CDR3aa: CASSLGRNTEAFF
j_gene: TRBJ1-2; len: 15; abundance: .; d_gene: TRBD1; v_gene: TRBV11-2; CDR3nt: TGTGCCAGCAGCTTAGACCGACAGGGGAAGTATGGCTACACCTTC; CDR3aa: CASSLDRQGKYGYTF
j_gene: TRBJ1-5; len: 15; abundance: .; d_gene: TRBD1; v_gene: TRBV7-9; CDR3nt: TGTGCCAGCAGCTTAGGGGACAGCTCCAATCAGCCCCAGCATTTT; CDR3aa: CASSLGDSSNQPQHF
j_gene: TRBJ1-5; len: 16; abundance: .; d_gene: .; v_gene: TRBV9; CDR3nt: TGTGCCAGCAGCACCCTGGCGGGAGGGGAGGTCCAGCCCCAGCATTTT; CDR3aa: CASSTLAGGEVQPQHF
j_gene: TRBJ1-2; len: 11; abundance: once; d_gene: .; v_gene: TRBV25-1; CDR3nt: TGTGCCACCGCGGACAGCTATGGCTACACCTTC; CDR3aa: CATADSYGYTF
j_gene: TRBJ2-3; len: 16; abundance: .; d_gene: TRBD1; v_gene: TRBV5-6; CDR3nt: TGTGCCAGCAGCTTGTTTGGGACAGGGGGCAGAGATACGCAGTATTTT; CDR3aa: CASSLFGTGGRDTQYF
j_gene: TRBJ2-3; len: 13; abundance: .; d_gene: .; v_gene: TRBV5-4; CDR3nt: TGTGCCAGCAGAAGGACAGTAACAGATACGCAGTATTTT; CDR3aa: CASRRTVTDTQYF
j_gene: TRBJ2-7; len: 12; abundance: .; d_gene: TRBD1; v_gene: TRBV3-1/TRBV3-2; CDR3nt: TGTGCCAGCAGCCTCCCTAAGGGGGCGAGGTACTTC; CDR3aa: CASSLPKGARYF
j_gene: TRBJ2-2; len: 16; abundance: .; d_gene: TRBD2; v_gene: TRBV7-3; CDR3nt: TGTGCCAGCAGCCTGACTAGCGGGGCGAACACCGGGGAGCTGTTTTTT; CDR3aa: CASSLTSGANTGELFF
j_gene: TRBJ2-2; len: 13; abundance: .; d_gene: .; v_gene: TRBV19; CDR3nt: TGTGCCAGTACCCTTGGGGGGTTTGGGGAGCTGTTTTTT; CDR3aa: CASTLGGFGELFF